This TCR beta chain was found in a study of shared clonotypes between healthy human individuals. The CDR3 covers 13 residues. J was trimmed by 4 bases and V by 2 bases; bases with no gene match: 0. Per the germline V gene, CDR1 is SGHNT and CDR2 is YENEEA. The protocol was immunoSEQ multiplex PCR, while the TCRdb copy is restricted to in-frame clones and leaves out a portion. The sample holds 2 million to 3 million clones, approximately 93% seen once. This clone was observed once. This chain links TRBV11-3 with TRBJ2-3; 7 bases agree with TRBD1. The sequence came from a young man in good health. Some clones in this sample may be carry-over from other donors' samples. Input material: naive CD4+ T cells from PBMCs. The subset is: CD45RA+ positively selected. The CDR3 DNA sequence: TGTGCCAGCAGCTTACAGGGGGCAGATACGCAGTATTTT. Its translation is CASSLQGADTQYF.